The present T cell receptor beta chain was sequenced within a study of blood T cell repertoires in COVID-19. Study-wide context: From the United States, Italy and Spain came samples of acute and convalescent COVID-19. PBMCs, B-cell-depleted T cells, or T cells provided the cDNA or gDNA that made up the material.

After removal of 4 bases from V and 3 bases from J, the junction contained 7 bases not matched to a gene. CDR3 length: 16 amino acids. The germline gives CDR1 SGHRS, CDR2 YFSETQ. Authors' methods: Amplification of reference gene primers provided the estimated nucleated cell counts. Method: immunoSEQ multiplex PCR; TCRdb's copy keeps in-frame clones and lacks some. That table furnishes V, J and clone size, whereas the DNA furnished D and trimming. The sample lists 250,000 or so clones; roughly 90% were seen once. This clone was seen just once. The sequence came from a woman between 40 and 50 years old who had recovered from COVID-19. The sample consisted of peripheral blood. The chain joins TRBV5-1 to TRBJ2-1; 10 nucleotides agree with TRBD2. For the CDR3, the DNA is TGCGCCAGCAGCGGGGGGCCTAGCGGGAGCTACAATGAGCAGTTCTTC. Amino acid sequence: CASSGGPSGSYNEQFF. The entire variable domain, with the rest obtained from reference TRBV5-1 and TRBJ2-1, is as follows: KAGVTQTPRYLIKTRGQQVTLSCSPISGHRSVSWYQQTPGQGLQFLFEYFSETQRNKGNFPGRFSGRQFSNSRSEMNVSTLELGDSALYLCASSGGPSGSYNEQFFGPGTRLTVL.